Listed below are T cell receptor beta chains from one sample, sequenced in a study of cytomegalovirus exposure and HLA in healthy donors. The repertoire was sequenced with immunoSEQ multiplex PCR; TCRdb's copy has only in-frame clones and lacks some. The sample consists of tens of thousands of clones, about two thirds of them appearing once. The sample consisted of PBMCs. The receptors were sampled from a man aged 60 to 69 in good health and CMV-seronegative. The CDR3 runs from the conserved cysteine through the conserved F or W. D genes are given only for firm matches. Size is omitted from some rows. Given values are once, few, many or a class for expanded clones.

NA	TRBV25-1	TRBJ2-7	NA	TGTGCCAGCAGTGAATCGGGGGAACTCGACGAGCAGTACTTC	CASSESGELDEQYF
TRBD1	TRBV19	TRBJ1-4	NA	TGTGCCACCGGACAGGGTGGGGGAAAACTGTTTTTT	CATGQGGGKLFF
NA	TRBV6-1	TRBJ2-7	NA	TGTGCCAGCAGTGTCCGGCAGGCCGAGCAGTACTTC	CASSVRQAEQYF
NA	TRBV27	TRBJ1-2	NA	TGTGCCAGCAGTGCCGGACAGTTCTATGGCTACACCTTC	CASSAGQFYGYTF
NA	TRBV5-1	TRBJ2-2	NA	TGCGCCAGCAGCTCAGCGTCCCGGAGTGACGGGGAGCTGTTTTTT	CASSSASRSDGELFF
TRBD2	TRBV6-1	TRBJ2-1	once	TGTGCCAGCAGTCCCGGGACTAGCGGGAAACAATGGCAGTTCTTC	CASSPGTSGKQWQFF
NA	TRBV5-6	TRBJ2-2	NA	TGTGCCAGCAGCTTGTACAGGGGGGGATACACCGGGGAGCTGTTTTTT	CASSLYRGGYTGELFF
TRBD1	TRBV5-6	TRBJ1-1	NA	TGTGCCAGCAGCTTGGGCCGGGACAGAGCGGGCACTGAAGCTTTCTTT	CASSLGRDRAGTEAFF
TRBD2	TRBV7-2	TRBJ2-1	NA	TGTGCCAGCAGCTTAAGAAGGATTAGCGGGGGCGAGCAGTTCTTC	CASSLRRISGGEQFF
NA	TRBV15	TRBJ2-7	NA	TGTGCCACCAGCAGAGAGCCCGGGTACGAGCAGTACTTC	CATSREPGYEQYF
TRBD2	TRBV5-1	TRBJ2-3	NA	TGCGCCAGCAGCCCTACTGGGACTAGCGGGGGGCATAATACGCAGTATTTT	CASSPTGTSGGHNTQYF
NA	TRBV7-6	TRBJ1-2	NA	TGTGCCAGCAGCTTAGGGCGTCCGGGATCAGAGCATGGCTACACCTTC	CASSLGRPGSEHGYTF
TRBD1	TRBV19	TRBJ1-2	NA	TGTGCCAGTAGCCGCCCCGACAGGGGAGACGGCTACACCTTC	CASSRPDRGDGYTF
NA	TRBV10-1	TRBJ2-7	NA	TGCGCCAGCAGCCCGGACTCGGTGGGGTACGAGCAGTACTTC	CASSPDSVGYEQYF
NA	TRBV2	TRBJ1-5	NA	TGTGCCAGCAGAAGGGACAATAATCAGCCCCAGCATTTT	CASRRDNNQPQHF
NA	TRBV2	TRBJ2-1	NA	TGTGCCAGCAGGAGGCAGGGTGGGGATGATGAGCAGTTCTTC	CASRRQGGDDEQFF
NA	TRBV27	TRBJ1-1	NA	TGTGCCAGCCGCATCACAGTGTTGAACACTGAAGCTTTCTTT	CASRITVLNTEAFF
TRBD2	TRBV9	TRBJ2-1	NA	TGTGCCAGCAGCGGAGAGACGGGACTAGCGGGCAATGAGCAGTTCTTC	CASSGETGLAGNEQFF
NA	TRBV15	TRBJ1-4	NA	TGTGCCACCAGCAGAGATGCAGGGTCAACTAATGAAAAACTGTTTTTT	CATSRDAGSTNEKLFF
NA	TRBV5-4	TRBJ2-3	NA	TGTGCCAGCAGCTTGGGGGCGAGCACAGATACGCAGTATTTT	CASSLGASTDTQYF
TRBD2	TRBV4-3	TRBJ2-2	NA	TGCGCCAGCAGTCAAGAGCTAGCGGGGGGCTACACCGGGGAGCTGTTTTTT	CASSQELAGGYTGELFF
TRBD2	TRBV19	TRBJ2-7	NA	TGTGCCAGTCGTCCTACGACTAGCGGGAACTCCTACGAGCAGTACTTC	CASRPTTSGNSYEQYF
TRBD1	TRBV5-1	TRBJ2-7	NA	TGCGCCAGCAGCGTGACTGGACAGGGGGCGGGGGAGCAGTACTTC	CASSVTGQGAGEQYF
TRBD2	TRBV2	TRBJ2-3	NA	TGTGCCAGCAGTGAGGCGCTAGCGGGCCGAACGCAGTATTTT	CASSEALAGRTQYF
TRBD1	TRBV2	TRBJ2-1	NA	TGTGCCAGCAGGAGACAGGGGAGCTCCTACAATGAGCAGTTCTTC	CASRRQGSSYNEQFF
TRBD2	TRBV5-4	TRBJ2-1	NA	TGTGCCAGCAGCTCGGAGGCGGGGGAATACAATGAGCAGTTCTTC	CASSSEAGEYNEQFF
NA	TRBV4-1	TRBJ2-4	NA	TGCGCCAGCAGCCCGTTGGAGGGAGAAAACATTCAGTACTTC	CASSPLEGENIQYF
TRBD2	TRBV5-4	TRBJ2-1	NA	TGTGCCAGCAGCTTGGATGCGGCGGGAGCCTACAATGAGCAGTTCTTC	CASSLDAAGAYNEQFF
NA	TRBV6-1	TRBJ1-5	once	TGTGCCAGCAGTGGCAGGGGTTTCGACGGCAATCAGCCCCAGCATTTT	CASSGRGFDGNQPQHF
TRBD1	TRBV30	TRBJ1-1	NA	TGTGCCTGGAGGGAGGGGGCGAGGGCTGAAGCTTTCTTT	CAWREGARAEAFF
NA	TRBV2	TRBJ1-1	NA	TGTGCCAGCAGTGCCGCGGGAGGGGAACTGAACACTGAAGCTTTCTTT	CASSAAGGELNTEAFF
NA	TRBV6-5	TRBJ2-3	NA	TGTGCCAGCAGACAGGGAATGACCGGCCATACGCAGTATTTT	CASRQGMTGHTQYF
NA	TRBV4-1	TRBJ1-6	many	TGCGCCAGCAGTCATGGGGCAGAAAATTCACCCCTCCACTTT	CASSHGAENSPLHF
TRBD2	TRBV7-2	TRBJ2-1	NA	TGTGCCAGCAGCGGCTCGGGACTATCCTTCGATGAGCAGTTCTTC	CASSGSGLSFDEQFF
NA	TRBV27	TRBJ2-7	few	TGTGCCAGCAGTTTAGACAGGGGAGGGGGCGAGCAGTACTTC	CASSLDRGGGEQYF
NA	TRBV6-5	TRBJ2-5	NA	TGTGCCAGCAGTTACTCGGGTAGAGGGGGTCAGGAGACCCAGTACTTC	CASSYSGRGGQETQYF
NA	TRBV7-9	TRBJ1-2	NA	TGTGCCAGCACCCTCGAAGGACACATAAGTAACTATGGCTACACCTTC	CASTLEGHISNYGYTF
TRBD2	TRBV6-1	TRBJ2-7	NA	TGTGCCAGCCTGGCAACGGGACTAGCGGAATACGAGCAGTACTTC	CASLATGLAEYEQYF
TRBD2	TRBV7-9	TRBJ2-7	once	TGTGCCAGCAGCTTAGATGTGCTAGCGGGGAGCTACGAGCAGTACTTC	CASSLDVLAGSYEQYF
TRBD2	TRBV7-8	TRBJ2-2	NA	TGTGCCAGCAGCTTAGGACTAGCGTCCACAGGGGAGCTGTTTTTT	CASSLGLASTGELFF
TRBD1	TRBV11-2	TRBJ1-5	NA	TGTGCCAGCAGCTTAGACAGGGGGAATCAGCCCCAGCATTTT	CASSLDRGNQPQHF
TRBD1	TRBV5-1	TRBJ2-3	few	TGCGCCAGCAGAGAACAGGGGAGTGCAGATACGCAGTATTTT	CASREQGSADTQYF
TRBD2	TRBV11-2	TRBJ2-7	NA	TGTGCCAGCAGCCAGCGGGGGGACGAGCAGTACTTC	CASSQRGDEQYF
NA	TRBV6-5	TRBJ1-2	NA	TGTGCCAGCAGTTACAAGGGGGAGTCGAGCGGCTACACCTTC	CASSYKGESSGYTF
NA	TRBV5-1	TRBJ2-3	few	TGCGCCAGCAGGCCTGAGGCAGATACGCAGTATTTT	CASRPEADTQYF
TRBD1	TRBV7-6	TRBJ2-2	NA	TGTGCCAGCAGCTTAGCTGGACAGGGAATACCCGGGGAGCTGTTTTTT	CASSLAGQGIPGELFF
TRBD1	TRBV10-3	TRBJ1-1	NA	TGTGCCATCAAAGGGACAGCAACTATGAACACTGAAGCTTTCTTT	CAIKGTATMNTEAFF
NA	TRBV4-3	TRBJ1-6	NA	TGCGCCAGCAGCCAAGATGAGGGGGGGTCACCCCTCCACTTT	CASSQDEGGSPLHF
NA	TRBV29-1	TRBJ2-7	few	TGCAGCGCTATTCGGACAGATCGGTACGAGCAGTACTTC	CSAIRTDRYEQYF
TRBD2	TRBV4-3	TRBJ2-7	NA	TGCGCCAGCAGCCAAGAAGTGGGACTAGCGGGGCACGAGCAGTACTTC	CASSQEVGLAGHEQYF
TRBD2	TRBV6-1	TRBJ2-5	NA	TGTGCCAGCAGTGATGAAGCGGGGGGGCCTGAGACCCAGTACTTC	CASSDEAGGPETQYF